The entry below gives a single TCR beta chain sequence along with its context. Its cognate antigen is unknown. With a duration under 3 months, ophthalmopathy in the donors showed moderate-to-severe activity, CAS ≥3 and NOSPECS ≥4. Excluded were patients with other autoimmune diseases, uncontrolled infections, pregnancy or lactation. This specimen comes from a study of Graves' ophthalmopathy and Graves' hyperthyroidism. Regarding the study as a whole: Most clonotypes expanded in thyroid above 0.001 frequency were present in blood too.

For repertoire sequencing, the TCR beta CDR3 regions were amplified from RNA transcripts. An opening RT-PCR round employed HTBI primers and preceded a second-round multiplex PCR. TCRdb reprocessed the multiplex PCR reads via MiXCR and lists one record per CDR3 protein. The table records 220,000 or so distinct CDR3 sequences, 20% to 25% of them present only once. This CDR3 has 15 amino acids. CDR1 is SGHTA, CDR2 FQGNSA, per germline. V was shortened by 5 bases and J by 2 bases, with 16 bases between the two germline ends. The TCR was taken from a woman between 50 and 59 years old with Graves' ophthalmopathy. The sample was peripheral blood. The chain uses TRBV7-2 and TRBJ2-7, with D tentatively TRBD2 (5 bases). The CDR3: CASSPEMGRPYEQYF. For the CDR3, the DNA is TGTGCCAGCAGCCCTGAGATGGGGAGACCCTACGAGCAGTACTTC.